This TCR beta chain was identified in a study of EBV T-cell therapy then PD-1 blockade in nasopharyngeal carcinoma. Concerning this clone: Its antigen remains unknown.

The treatment is: AdE1-LMPpoly-expanded autologous EBV-specific T-cell therapy followed by anti-PD-1 nivolumab. TCRdb's table, derived via immunoSEQ multiplex PCR, lists solely in-frame clones and lacks some. Of roughly 22,000 clones in the sample, approximately 83% were seen once. The sample consisted of CD8+ T cells from blood, taken at day -245 from a patient whose treatment included autologous EBV-specific T cells and nivolumab. This clonotype was sampled from a man aged 40-55 years with nasopharyngeal carcinoma.

The CDR3 sequence is CASSQKTGTGNEKLFF. As DNA, the CDR3 is TGCGCCAGCAGCCAAAAAACCGGGACAGGGAATGAAAAACTGTTTTTT. The V and J genes are TRBV4-3 and TRBJ1-4, with 9 bases matching TRBD1. CDR3 length: 16 residues. Germline V lookup: CDR1 LGHNA, CDR2 YSLEER. V trimming: 2 bases; J trimming: 5 bases; junction bases outside the gene matches: 6.